This T cell receptor (beta chain) derives from a study of Ad26.COV2.S vaccination and SARS-CoV-2 variants. About the research overall: Of the COV1001 trial arms, the Ad26.COV2.S arm included the donor. Intramuscular Ad26.COV2.S at 5x10^10 or 1x10^11 viral particles. Overall study results and limits: Compared with placebo recipients, vaccine recipients had higher spike-specific TCR breadth. Assessments of TCR breadth and depth may have underestimated the total T cell responses.

This sample's treatment: around 19 received Ad26.COV2.S at low or high dose, single or two shots; 5 received placebo; per-sample allocation not given. Collection of samples fell on day 63 after the first vaccine or placebo injection. Clones were sequenced by immunoSEQ multiplex PCR, and TCRdb holds only the in-frame ones, with some missing. The sample lists about 440,000 clones, roughly 87% occurring once. Concerning this clone itself: What it recognizes is unknown.

This CDR3 comprises 21 residues. J was trimmed by 3 bases and V by 6 bases; bases with no gene match: 26. CDR1 and CDR2 from the germline V gene are SSHAT and FNYEAQ (reference sequence). The rearrangement uses TRBV7-7 and TRBJ2-7; 10 positions match TRBD1. The receptor was derived from a person aged 18 to 59 who received the Ad26.COV2.S COVID-19 vaccine or a placebo. The source was peripheral blood, collected in a trial of Ad26.COV2.S vaccine versus placebo. This CDR3 reads CASSPTALGQGSAGAIYEQYF. The CDR3 nucleotides are TGTGCCAGCAGTCCGACCGCCTTGGGACAGGGGTCCGCGGGAGCGATCTACGAGCAGTACTTC.